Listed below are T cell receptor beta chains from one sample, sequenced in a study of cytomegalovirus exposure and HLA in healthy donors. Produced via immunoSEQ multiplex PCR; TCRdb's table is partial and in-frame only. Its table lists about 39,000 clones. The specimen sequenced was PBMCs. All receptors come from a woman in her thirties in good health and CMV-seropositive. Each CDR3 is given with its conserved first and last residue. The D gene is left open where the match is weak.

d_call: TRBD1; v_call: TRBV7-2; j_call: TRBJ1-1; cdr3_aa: CASSRTGGGTEAFF; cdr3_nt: TGTGCCAGCAGCCGGACAGGGGGGGGTACTGAAGCTTTCTTT
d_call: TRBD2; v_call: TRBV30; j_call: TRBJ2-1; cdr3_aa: CAWRGLGLVNEQFF; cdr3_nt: TGTGCCTGGAGGGGACTAGGGCTCGTCAATGAGCAGTTCTTC
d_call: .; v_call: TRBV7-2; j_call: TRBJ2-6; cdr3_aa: CASSLMGGSGANVLTF; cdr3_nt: TGTGCCAGCAGCTTAATGGGGGGTTCCGGGGCCAACGTCCTGACTTTC
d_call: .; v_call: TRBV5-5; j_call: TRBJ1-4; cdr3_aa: CASSSRGGSEKLFF; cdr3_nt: TGTGCCAGCAGCTCGCGAGGGGGTTCTGAAAAACTGTTTTTT
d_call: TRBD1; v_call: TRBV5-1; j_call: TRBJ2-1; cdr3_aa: CASSSSLRQGGNEQFF; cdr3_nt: TGCGCCAGCAGCTCCTCCCTCCGACAGGGGGGCAATGAGCAGTTCTTC
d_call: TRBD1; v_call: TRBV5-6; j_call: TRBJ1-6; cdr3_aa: CASSLGKSRTGGIHSPLHF; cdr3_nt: TGTGCCAGCAGCTTAGGAAAGAGTAGGACAGGGGGCATACATTCACCCCTCCACTTT
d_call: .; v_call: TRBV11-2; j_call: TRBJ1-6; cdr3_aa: CASSLVLHSFNSPLHF; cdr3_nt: TGTGCCAGCAGCTTAGTGTTGCACAGTTTCAATTCACCCCTCCACTTT
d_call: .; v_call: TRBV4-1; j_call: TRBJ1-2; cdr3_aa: CASSQDRGLRDYGYTF; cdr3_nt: TGCGCCAGCAGCCAAGACCGTGGCCTGAGGGACTATGGCTACACCTTC
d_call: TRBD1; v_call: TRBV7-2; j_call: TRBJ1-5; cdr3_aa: CASSPQGVGRVNQPQHF; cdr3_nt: TGTGCCAGCAGCCCGCAGGGGGTCGGAAGAGTCAATCAGCCCCAGCATTTT
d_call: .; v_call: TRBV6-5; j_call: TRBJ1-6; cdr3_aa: CASTGGGSAPLHF; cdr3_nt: TGTGCCAGCACGGGCGGGGGTTCGGCACCCCTCCACTTT
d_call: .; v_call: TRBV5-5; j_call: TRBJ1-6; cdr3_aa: CASSLGGGSPLHF; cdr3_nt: TGTGCCAGCAGCTTGGGGGGCGGCTCACCCCTCCACTTT
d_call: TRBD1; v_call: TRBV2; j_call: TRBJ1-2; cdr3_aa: CASRAGQGGGYTF; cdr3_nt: TGTGCCAGCAGAGCCGGACAGGGGGGAGGCTACACCTTC
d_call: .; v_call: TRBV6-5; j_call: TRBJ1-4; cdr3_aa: CASSYSRDIDEKLFF; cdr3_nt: TGTGCCAGCAGTTACTCCCGGGACATTGATGAAAAACTGTTTTTT
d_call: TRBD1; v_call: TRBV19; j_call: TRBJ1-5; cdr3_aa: CASSLRGDPSEPQHF; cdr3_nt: TGTGCCAGTAGTCTCAGGGGGGACCCGTCGGAGCCCCAGCATTTT
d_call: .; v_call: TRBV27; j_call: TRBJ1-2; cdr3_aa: CASSQTQGTSYTF; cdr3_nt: TGTGCCAGCAGTCAAACCCAGGGGACGAGCTACACCTTC
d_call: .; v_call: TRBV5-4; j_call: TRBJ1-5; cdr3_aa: CASISPRGNQPQHF; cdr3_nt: TGTGCCAGCATCTCACCCAGGGGCAATCAGCCCCAGCATTTT
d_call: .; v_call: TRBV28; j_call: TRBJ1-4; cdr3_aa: CASRTVDEKLFF; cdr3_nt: TGTGCCAGCAGAACAGTAGATGAAAAACTGTTTTTT
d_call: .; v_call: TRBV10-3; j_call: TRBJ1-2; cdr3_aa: CATSVQPENGYTF; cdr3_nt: TGTGCCACCTCGGTCCAGCCGGAGAATGGCTACACCTTC
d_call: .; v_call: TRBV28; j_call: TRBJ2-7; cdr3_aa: CASSPTRPSYEQYF; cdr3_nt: TGTGCCAGCAGTCCGACAAGGCCCTCCTACGAGCAGTACTTC
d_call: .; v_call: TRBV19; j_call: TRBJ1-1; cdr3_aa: CASSRRQSGTEAFF; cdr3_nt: TGTGCCAGTAGTCGGCGACAGAGTGGCACTGAAGCTTTCTTT
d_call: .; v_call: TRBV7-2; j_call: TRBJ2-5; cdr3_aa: CASSVWASETQYF; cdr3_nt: TGTGCCAGCAGCGTCTGGGCGTCTGAGACCCAGTACTTC
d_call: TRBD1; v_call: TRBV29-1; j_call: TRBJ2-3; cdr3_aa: CSSRQGRADTQYF; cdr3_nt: TGCAGCTCAAGACAGGGTCGCGCAGATACGCAGTATTTT